Sequencing of this T cell receptor (beta chain) was carried out in a study of T cell responses to AZD1222 COVID-19 vaccine. Study findings and constraints: The span of vaccine-associated CD4 TCRs extended across spike, with dominance at 160-218 and 743-854. Most donors were white British and more were female, and clonal diversity was possibly underestimated. Reportedly, nearly half the spike-specific TCRs target unmutated variant regions.

This clone came up once. Its antigen is unknown. CDR1 is SGHTA and CDR2 is FQGNSA in the germline V gene. V lost 5 bases and J 9 bases, leaving 14 bases between the germline ends. CDR3 length: 13 amino acids. Libraries were prepared by immunoSEQ multiplex PCR; TCRdb keeps only in-frame clonotypes and omits some of them. The sample contains approximately 150,000 clones, more than 70% of which appear only once. The source is an adult who received the AZD1222 COVID-19 vaccine. The sample here was peripheral blood, taken 28 days after the second AZD1222 dose. The gene calls are TRBV7-2 and TRBJ2-1; no clear D. CDR3 protein: CASSPPPSGEQFF. The CDR3 bases are TGTGCCAGCAGCCCGCCGCCCTCGGGTGAGCAGTTCTTC.